These 6 T cell receptor beta chains were sequenced from one sample in a study of cytotoxic CD8 clonotypes in ibrutinib-treated CLL. The table came from immunoSEQ multiplex PCR; TCRdb's copy has only in-frame clones and leaves some out. The repertoire consists of nearly 300,000 clones, with less than 85% occurring once and the leading ten covering around 5.3%. This material consisted of PBMCs, taken at disease progression, from a patient treated with ibrutinib. All receptors come from a human donor with chronic lymphocytic leukemia.

The V gene is TRBV7-8, the J gene TRBJ1-2, with D possibly TRBD1 on 6 matching bases. The germline CDR1 and CDR2 sequences are SGHVS and FQNEAQ. V lost 4 bases to trimming and J lost 2 bases, with 11 bases between them. The CDR3 totals 14 residues. The CDR3 bases are TGTGCCAGCAGCTCTCAACAGGGAAACTATGGCTACACCTTC. It yields the protein CASSSQQGNYGYTF.

The chain combines TRBV10-3 with TRBJ2-3; TRBD2 agrees at 7 bases. Germline V CDR1 and CDR2: ENHRY, SYGVKD. This CDR3 contains 13 residues. Trimming cost V 5 bases and J 8 bases; bases outside gene matches: 7. The CDR3 DNA reads TGTGCCATCAGTACCATTGGGAGGGTTACGCAGTATTTT. This encodes CAISTIGRVTQYF.

The chain carries TRBV9 and TRBJ2-5; 16 nucleotides match TRBD2. Germline V gene lookup returns CDR1 SGDLS and CDR2 YYNGEE. This CDR3 is built from 18 residues. The ends lost 0 bases at V and 9 bases at J; junction bases unmatched: 11. This chain's CDR3 is CASSVGGLAGGLSSPQYF. The CDR3 DNA sequence: TGTGCCAGCAGCGTAGGGGGACTAGCGGGAGGGCTTAGTTCCCCCCAGTACTTC.

The chain uses TRBV27 and TRBJ1-1; D is uncertain. The V end lost 1 base, the J end lost 1 base, and 4 bases lay between the germline ends. The germline gives CDR1 MNHEY, CDR2 SMNVEV (reference sequence). The CDR3 consists of 13 residues. Here the CDR3 DNA reads TGTGCCAGCAGTTTATTGGCGAACACTGAAGCTTTCTTT. This codes for CASSLLANTEAFF.

The J gene is TRBJ1-1, the V gene TRBV6-1; D not certain. Per germline, CDR1 MNHNS and CDR2 SASEGT. The V end lost 1 base, the J end lost 10 bases, and 13 bases lay between the germline ends. The CDR3 has 13 amino acids. CDR3 loop: CASSEERSLGAFF. The CDR3 nucleotides are TGTGCCAGCAGTGAAGAGCGATCGCTGGGAGCTTTCTTT.

CDR3 residues: CATSRDMVGAVHGELFF. CDR3 coding DNA: TGTGCCACCAGCAGAGATATGGTAGGAGCGGTTCACGGGGAGCTGTTTTTT. The chain combines TRBV15 with TRBJ2-2, with a weak D call TRBD2 (5 bases). This CDR3 region has 17 residues. Deletions cut 0 bases from V and 7 bases from J, with 18 bases between. Germline values: CDR1 LNHNV, CDR2 YYDKDF (reference sequence).